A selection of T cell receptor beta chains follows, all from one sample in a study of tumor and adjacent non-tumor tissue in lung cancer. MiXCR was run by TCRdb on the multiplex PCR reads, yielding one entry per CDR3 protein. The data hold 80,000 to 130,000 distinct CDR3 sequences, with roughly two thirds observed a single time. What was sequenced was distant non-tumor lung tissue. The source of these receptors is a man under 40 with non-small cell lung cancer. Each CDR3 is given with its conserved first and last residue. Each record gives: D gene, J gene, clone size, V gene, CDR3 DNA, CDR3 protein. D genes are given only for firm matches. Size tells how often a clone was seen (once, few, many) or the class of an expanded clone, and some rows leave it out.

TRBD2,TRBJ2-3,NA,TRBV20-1,TGCAGTGTAGCTAGCGGACCTAGAACAGATATGCAGTATTTT,CSVASGPRTDMQYF
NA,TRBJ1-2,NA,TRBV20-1,TGCAGTGTCAAGACGACCGGCTATGGCTACATCTTC,CSVKTTGYGYIF
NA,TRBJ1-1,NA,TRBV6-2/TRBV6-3,TGTGCCAGCAGTTACGACGGGAGGGACGTGATTGAAGCTTTCTTT,CASSYDGRDVIEAFF
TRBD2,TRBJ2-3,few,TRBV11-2,TGTGCCAGCACCCGGACTAGCGGGGGGGCGACAGATACGCAGTATTTT,CASTRTSGGATDTQYF
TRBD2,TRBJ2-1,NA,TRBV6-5,TGTGCCAACAGACTAGGACTAGCTGATGAGCAGTTATTC,CANRLGLADEQLF
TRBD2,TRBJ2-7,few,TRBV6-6,TGTGCCAGCAGCCTCGGGACTAGCGGTCCCTACGAGCAGTACTTC,CASSLGTSGPYEQYF
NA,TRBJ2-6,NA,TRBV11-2,TGTGCCAGCAGGGGGACAGGGGCCAACGTCCTGACTTTC,CASRGTGANVLTF
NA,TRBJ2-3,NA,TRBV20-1,TGCAGTGCTAGATACAATCATGGGGGCCCGTATAAGACGGATACGCAGTATTTT,CSARYNHGGPYKTDTQYF
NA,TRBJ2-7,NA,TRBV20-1,TGTAGTGCCCCTAGACAGGACGCTAGATACGAGCAGTACTTC,CSAPRQDARYEQYF
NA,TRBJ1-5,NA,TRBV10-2,TGCGTCAGCAGTGAGTCAAGAGATCAGCCCCATCATTTT,CVSSESRDQPHHF
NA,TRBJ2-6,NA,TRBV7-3,TGTGCCAGCAGCTTATTAGACTCTGGGGCCAACGTCCTGACTTTC,CASSLLDSGANVLTF
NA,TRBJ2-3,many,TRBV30,TGTGCCTGGAGTGTTTGGGGGAGCACAGATACGCAGTATTTT,CAWSVWGSTDTQYF
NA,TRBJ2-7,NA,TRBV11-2,TGTGCCAGCATCCTCAATGGCGGCTCCGCCATCTCCTACGAGCAGTACTTC,CASILNGGSAISYEQYF
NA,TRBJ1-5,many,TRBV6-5,TGTGCCAGCAGTTGGGGTAGCAATCAGCCCCAGCATTTT,CASSWGSNQPQHF
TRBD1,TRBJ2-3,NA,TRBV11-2,TGTGCCAGCAGCCCACGCCACCTACAGGGGATGAGCACAGATACGCGGTATTTT,CASSPRHLQGMSTDTRYF
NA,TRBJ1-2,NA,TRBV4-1,TGCGCCAGCTGGCAAGAACAAACAGGGAACTATGGCTACACCTTC,CASWQEQTGNYGYTF
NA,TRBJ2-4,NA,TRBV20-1,TGCAGTGGGGTAGCTAGAAACATTCAGTACTTC,CSGVARNIQYF
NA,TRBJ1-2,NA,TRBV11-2,TGTGCCAGCAGCGCTGGGATAGGGGATAGCTACACCTTC,CASSAGIGDSYTF
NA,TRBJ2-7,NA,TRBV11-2,TGTGCCAGCAGCGAATCAAGGGGCGGCGTCGAGCAGTACTTC,CASSESRGGVEQYF
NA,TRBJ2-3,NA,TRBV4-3,TGCGCCAGCAGCCAAGATACGACAAGGGGCGGGTATACGCAGTATTTC,CASSQDTTRGGYTQYF
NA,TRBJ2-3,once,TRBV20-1,TGCAGTGCTAGAGATCGAGCGAGAGGGCAGGTAGATACGCAGTATTTT,CSARDRARGQVDTQYF
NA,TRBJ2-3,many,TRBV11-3,TGTGCCAGCAGCTCACAGGGTTCTGGCACAGATACGCAGTATTTT,CASSSQGSGTDTQYF
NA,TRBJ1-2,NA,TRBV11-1,TGTGCCAGCAGCTCCGACGCAATCGGGGGTATCTACACCTTT,CASSSDAIGGIYTF
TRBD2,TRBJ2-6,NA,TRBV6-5,TGTGTCAGCAGTTCCGAACCCGGACTAGCGGAGAGCTCTGGGGCCGACGTCCTGATTTTC,CVSSSEPGLAESSGADVLIF
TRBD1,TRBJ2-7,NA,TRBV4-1,TGCCCCAGCAGCCAAGGGGAGACAGGGGACATTGGGGAAACCTACGAGCAGTACTTC,CPSSQGETGDIGETYEQYF
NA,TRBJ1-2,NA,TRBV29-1,TGCAGCGTAATATCTGACGTAACTAACTATGGCTACACCTTC,CSVISDVTNYGYTF
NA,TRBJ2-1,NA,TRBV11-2,TGTGCCAGTAGCTTTGTTGCGGAAGGGAATAATGAGCAGTTCTTC,CASSFVAEGNNEQFF
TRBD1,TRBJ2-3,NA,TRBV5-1,TGCGCCAGCAGCTTGATACAGGGGAGCACAGATACGCCGTATTTT,CASSLIQGSTDTPYF
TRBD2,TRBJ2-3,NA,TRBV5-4,TGTGCCAGCTGCTCGTCCCAGTGGGGGGGTAGAGATACGCAGTATTTT,CASCSSQWGGRDTQYF
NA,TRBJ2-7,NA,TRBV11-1,TGTGCCAGCAGCCCCTGGACCTACAAGCAGTACTTC,CASSPWTYKQYF
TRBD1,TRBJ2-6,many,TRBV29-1,TGCAGCGTCCGGGACAGGGGCTCTGGGGCCAACGTCCTGACTTTC,CSVRDRGSGANVLTF
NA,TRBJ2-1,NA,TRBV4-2,TGTGCCAGCAGTCATGCCCCGGGGGCTAGCTTTGAGCAGTTATTC,CASSHAPGASFEQLF
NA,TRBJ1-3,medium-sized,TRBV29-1,TGCAGCGTTCAGACAGCCTCTGGAAACACCATATATTTT,CSVQTASGNTIYF
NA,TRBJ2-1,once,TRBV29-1,TGCAGCAGTGTAAGAGGCGATGAGCAGTTCTTC,CSSVRGDEQFF
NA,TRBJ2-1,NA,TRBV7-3,TGTGCCAGCAGCTTAGGCGGGGCTGACTACAATGAGCAGTTCTTC,CASSLGGADYNEQFF
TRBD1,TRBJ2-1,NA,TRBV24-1,TGTGTCACCAGTGATGGACAGGGGGCTGGGAATGAGCAGTTCTTC,CVTSDGQGAGNEQFF
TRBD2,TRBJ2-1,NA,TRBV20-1,TGCAGTAGTAGGATAGCGGGTCGCTCCTACAATGAGCAGTTCTTC,CSSRIAGRSYNEQFF
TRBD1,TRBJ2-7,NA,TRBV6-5,TGTGCCAGCAGAAGACAGGGAGCCTACGAGCAATACTTC,CASRRQGAYEQYF
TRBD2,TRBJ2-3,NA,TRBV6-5,TGTGCCAGCAGCGGGGGGTCTTTGGATACAACAGTTACGCAGTATTTT,CASSGGSLDTTVTQYF
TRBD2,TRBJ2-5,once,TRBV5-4,TGTGCCAGCAGGCTCACGGGTAGCGGGGAACAGACCCAGTACTTC,CASRLTGSGEQTQYF
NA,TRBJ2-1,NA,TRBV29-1,TGCAGTGTAGGCACAGGTGGCTCCTACAATGAGCTGTTCTTC,CSVGTGGSYNELFF
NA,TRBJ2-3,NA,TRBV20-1,TGCAGTGCCATAGGAAGCAATCAGCCCCAGTATTTT,CSAIGSNQPQYF
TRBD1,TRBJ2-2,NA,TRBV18,TGTGCCAGCTCACCATACCAAGAGGGGGCCCGAACCGGGGAGCTGCTTTTT,CASSPYQEGARTGELLF
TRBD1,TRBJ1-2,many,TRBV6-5,TGTGCCAGCAGTCCTTTCGGACAGGGTCGGGTAGGCTACACCTTC,CASSPFGQGRVGYTF
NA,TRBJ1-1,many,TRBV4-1,TGCGCCAGCAGCCAAGAACCGGGAATGAACACTGAAGCTTTCTTT,CASSQEPGMNTEAFF
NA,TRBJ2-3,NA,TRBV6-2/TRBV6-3,TGTGACAGCAGTTTACAGGAGGTAGATACGCAGTGTTTT,CDSSLQEVDTQCF
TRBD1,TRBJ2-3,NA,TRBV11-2,TGTGCCAGCAGCTTAGACAGGAACAGGGGGCTCGCAGTTACGCAGTATTTT,CASSLDRNRGLAVTQYF
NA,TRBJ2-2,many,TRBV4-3,TGCGCCAGCAGCCAAGATCGGGGGACAGTGAACACCGGGGAGCTGTTTTTT,CASSQDRGTVNTGELFF
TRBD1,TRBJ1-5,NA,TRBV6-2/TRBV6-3,TGTGCCAGCAGTTCAGGACAGGGCGTCCAGCCCCTGCATTTT,CASSSGQGVQPLHF
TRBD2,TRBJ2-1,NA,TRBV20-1,TGCAGTGCGAGACTAGCGCCTGTCTACAATGAGCCGTTCTTC,CSARLAPVYNEPFF